This T cell receptor (beta chain) was sequenced during a study of blood T cells in healthy people across ages. Study observations and caveats: A strong correlation was found between TCR beta diversity and the percentage of naive T cells. Among T cells, TCR beta diversity per million cells dropped roughly linearly as age rose.

Drawn from each donor were around 9.1 milliliters of peripheral blood. Through a sample-barcoded 5' primer and a J-beta primer mix, a second PCR was run for roughly 6 to 11 cycles. TCRdb redid the calling of the 5' RACE reads with MiXCR, one entry per CDR3 protein. The sample contains hundreds of thousands of distinct CDR3 sequences, under 35% of which appear only once. This clonotype was observed many times. Its target is unknown. Germline loops: CDR1 SEHNR, CDR2 FQNEAQ (reference sequence). The CDR3 has 16 amino acids. J lost 3 bases, V lost 10 bases, and 16 bases had no gene match. Sequencing used blood. This chain uses TRBV7-9 with TRBJ2-5; the match to TRBD1 covers 8 bases. The source of this sequence is an elderly woman in good health. The CDR3 reads CATPPGQEVPEETQYF. The CDR3 nucleotides are TGTGCCACCCCCCCGGGACAGGAGGTCCCGGAAGAGACCCAGTACTTC.